The entry below describes one T cell receptor (beta chain). Its matching antigen is unknown. The data originate from a study of CD8 T cells in ankylosing spondylitis. Overall study findings and caveats: Made up of about eight highly homologous variants, a TCR beta motif appeared characteristic of ankylosing spondylitis blood.

The germline V gene encodes CDR1 SGHRS and CDR2 YFSETQ. V lost 0 bases to trimming and J lost 2 bases; unmatched junction nucleotides: 7. This CDR3 is built from 17 residues. TCRdb re-analysed the 5' RACE reads in MiXCR, keeping a single row per CDR3 protein. The sample holds approximately 500,000 distinct CDR3 sequences; 12% are singletons and the top ten take around 7%. This chain connects TRBV5-1 to TRBJ2-1, with 8 bases aligning to TRBD2. What was sequenced was blood, either unsorted or a sorted T cell fraction (not recorded which). This receptor was obtained from a male donor with ankylosing spondylitis. The CDR3 region has the DNA TGCGCCAGCAGCTTGGAGGGTAGCGGGATAACCTACAATGAGCAGTTCTTC. Its translation: CASSLEGSGITYNEQFF. The complete variable domain, with remaining parts taken from reference TRBV5-1 and TRBJ2-1, reads KAGVTQTPRYLIKTRGQQVTLSCSPISGHRSVSWYQQTPGQGLQFLFEYFSETQRNKGNFPGRFSGRQFSNSRSEMNVSTLELGDSALYLCASSLEGSGITYNEQFFGPGTRLTVL.